This entry describes one T cell receptor beta chain. The source of the sample is a study of blood T cell repertoires in COVID-19. This CDR3 is 18 amino acids long. Germline values: CDR1 MDHEN, CDR2 SYDVKM. V trimming: 4 bases; J trimming: 2 bases; junction bases outside the gene matches: 15. Repertoires were generated with immunoSEQ multiplex PCR, while TCRdb's copy carries only in-frame clones and drops some. The sample has roughly 87,000 clones; 60% to 80% are singletons. Sequencing input: peripheral blood. The V call is TRBV28, the J call TRBJ2-3; 7 bases match TRBD2. The receptor's source is a woman aged 80 or older with acute or convalescent COVID-19. The CDR3 DNA sequence: TGTGCCAGCAGTTCCCCGACTAGCCTCAAAAGCTACACAGATACGCAGTATTTT. Translated: CASSSPTSLKSYTDTQYF.